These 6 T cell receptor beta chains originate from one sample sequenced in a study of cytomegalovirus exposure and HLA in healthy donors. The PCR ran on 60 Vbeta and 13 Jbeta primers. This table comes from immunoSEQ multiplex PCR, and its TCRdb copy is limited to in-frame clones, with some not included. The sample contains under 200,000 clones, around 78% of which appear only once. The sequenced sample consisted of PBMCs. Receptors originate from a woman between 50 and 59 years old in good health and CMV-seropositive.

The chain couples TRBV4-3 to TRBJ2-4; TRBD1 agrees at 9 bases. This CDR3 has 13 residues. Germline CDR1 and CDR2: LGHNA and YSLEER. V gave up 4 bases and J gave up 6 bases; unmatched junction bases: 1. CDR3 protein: CASSPGQGNIQYF. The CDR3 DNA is TGCGCCAGCAGCCCGGGACAGGGAAACATTCAGTACTTC.

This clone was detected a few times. CDR3 region: CASSVGQSEKLFF. Here the CDR3 DNA reads TGTGCCAGCAGCGTGGGGCAGAGTGAAAAACTGTTTTTT. The chain employs TRBV9 and TRBJ1-4; TRBD1 is a possible D gene (5 bases). V dropped 2 bases and J dropped 7 bases, with 9 bases sitting between them. CDR1 and CDR2 from the germline V gene are SGDLS and YYNGEE. CDR3 length: 13 residues.

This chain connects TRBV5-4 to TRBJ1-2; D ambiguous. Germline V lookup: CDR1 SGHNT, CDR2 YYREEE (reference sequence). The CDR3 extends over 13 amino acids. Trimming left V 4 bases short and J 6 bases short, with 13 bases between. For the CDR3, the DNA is TGTGCCAGCAGCCCAGAATTTTCCGATGGCTACACCTTC. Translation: CASSPEFSDGYTF.

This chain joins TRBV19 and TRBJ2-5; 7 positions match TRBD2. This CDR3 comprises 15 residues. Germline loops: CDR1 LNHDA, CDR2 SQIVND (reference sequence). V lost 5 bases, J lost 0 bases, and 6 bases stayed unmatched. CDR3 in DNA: TGTGCCAGTAGTCCGCGGGGGACGTACCAAGAGACCCAGTACTTC. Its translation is CASSPRGTYQETQYF.

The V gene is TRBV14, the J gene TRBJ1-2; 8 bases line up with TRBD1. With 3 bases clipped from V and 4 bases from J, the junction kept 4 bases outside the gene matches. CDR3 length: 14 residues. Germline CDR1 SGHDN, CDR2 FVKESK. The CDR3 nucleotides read TGTGCCAGCAGCCACTCCGGACAGGGCTATGGCTACACCTTC. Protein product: CASSHSGQGYGYTF.

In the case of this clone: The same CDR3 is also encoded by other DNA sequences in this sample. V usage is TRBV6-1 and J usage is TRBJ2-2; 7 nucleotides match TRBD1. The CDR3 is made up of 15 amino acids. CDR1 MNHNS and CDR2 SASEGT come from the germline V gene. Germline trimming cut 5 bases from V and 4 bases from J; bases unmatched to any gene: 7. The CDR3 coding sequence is TGTGCCAGCAGTCCCGACAGGGTACGCACCGGGGAGCTGTTTTTT. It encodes CASSPDRVRTGELFF.